The T cell receptor (beta chain) under discussion was sequenced for a study of shared clonotypes between healthy human individuals. Study context: Per donor, CD8 memory used one plate, CD8 naive used two, CD4 memory used three and CD4 naive used three. Overall study results and limits: Generation of non-shared clonotypes was less probable than generation of clonotypes shared by all four donors. The sharing of about 5% of naive CD4 clonotypes was seen across a handful of donors.

The V gene lost 3 bases and the J gene lost 4 bases, with 19 bases spanning the gap. This CDR3 is 16 amino acids long. CDR1 is ENHRY and CDR2 is SYGVKD in the germline V gene. This table comes from immunoSEQ multiplex PCR, and its TCRdb copy is limited to in-frame clones, with some not included. The table has about 1.5 million clones, roughly 96% seen once. About this clone: Its antigen is not known.

Sequencing was carried out using naive CD4+ T cells sorted from blood. Subset reported: CD45RA+ positively selected. This TCR was recovered from a man aged 25 to 45 in good health. V gene TRBV10-3 combines with J gene TRBJ2-7; TRBD1 is a possible D gene (6 bases). The CDR3 DNA reads as TGTGCCATCAGTGATTCTCAAGATCAGGGGAGATACGAGCAGTACTTC. Translation: CAISDSQDQGRYEQYF.